This record looks at one T cell receptor beta chain sequence and its context. Which antigen it targets is not known. Per-base qualities were not stored, and no clone one base away is much larger. This specimen comes from a study of T-cell memory formation after mild COVID-19 (dated by TCRdb to the early 2020s). A note on the overall study: TCR sequence clusters from the two donors were largely donor specific. Two young, previously healthy adult volunteers, one female and one male, were included in the cohort. T-cell clones expanding and contracting after mild COVID-19 in two donors were tracked by longitudinal TCRalpha and TCRbeta repertoire sequencing. Here is what the overall study found, with its caveats: Clones that contracted from day 15 to 85 showed balanced CD4/CD8 phenotypes, whereas a second wave of clones that expanded from day 15 to 37 leaned towards CD4+. Some responding clones were detected in pre-infection memory, which suggested that pre-existing cross-reactive memory T cells had joined the SARS-CoV-2 response. Contracting CD4+ clones appeared mostly in the CM and EM memory subsets, whereas CD8+ clones were enriched in EMRA. Whether the second-wave clones peaking on day 37 were SARS-CoV-2 specific was not confirmed. Only two mild cases were covered in the study, and larger cohorts including severe cases with pre-infection samples were considered necessary.

Ficoll-Paque density gradient centrifugation was used to isolate PBMCs. The CDR3 numbers 13 residues from cysteine through phenylalanine. The retained sequence is limited to the CDR3, 39 bases, with the frame set at the first base. The junction carries 6 bases between V and J, which are trimmed by 3 bases and 1 base respectively. The germline V gene (reference sequence) sets CDR1 to WNHNN and CDR2 to SYGVQD. Sequencing instrument: Illumina NovaSeq 6000. cDNA libraries for TCRalpha and TCRbeta were prepared by 5'RACE using constant-segment primers, with sample barcodes and unique molecular identifiers added. RNA was extracted from every sample with Trizol reagent. The libraries were amplified in two PCR steps, and the second step added a second sample barcode and Illumina TruSeq adapters. Sequencing of libraries was performed on an Illumina NovaSeq with 2 x 150 bp paired-end reads. As for the original processing: Reads were demultiplexed and collapsed into UMI-guided consensus sequences with migec v1.2.7. Using mixcr v2.1.11, UMI consensuses were aligned to TRA and TRB V and J templates and then assembled into clonotypes. Expanded or contracted clonotypes were those called significant by both edgeR and NoisET, with noise models trained on biological replicates. edgeR calls used a false discovery rate-adjusted p below 0.01 and a log2 fold-change threshold of 1. As an exploratory analysis of dynamics, PCA with hierarchical clustering was applied to max-normalized trajectories of the 1000 most abundant clonotypes. Separately sequenced CD4+ and CD8+ repertoires were used to assign a CD4 or CD8 phenotype to each responding clone. Clones were called with MiXCR by TCRdb after fastp trimmed the public reads at Q25, and only in-frame beta chains were retained. CDR3 protein duplicates are merged, each entry listing the most common genes and DNA. For this entry, the V and J calls and clone size follow TCRdb and not the study's own pipeline. In this sample the table shows roughly 280,000 distinct CDR3 sequences, 16% of which occur a single time. The ten largest clonotypes hold around a fifth of the sample.

The clonotype was recovered from a man aged 18-30 years who had mild COVID-19 (a few samples of this study predate the infection). The sample titles of this study are shuffled in the database, so cell type and time point are left out; the donor was told from shared clones. Sequenced material: PBMCs or a T cell subset sorted from them (not recorded which). The chain is made from TRBV10-1 and TRBJ1-1; no D gene can be assigned with confidence. The CDR3 in this case is CASSDARNTEAFF. The DNA sequence is as follows: TGCGCCAGCAGTGACGCGAGGAACACTGAAGCTTTCTTT.